The TCR beta chain described here comes from a study of blood T cell repertoires in COVID-19 (dated by TCRdb to 2019 to 2021). About the study as a whole: The collaborator samples originated in the United States, Italy and Spain and spanned the acute and convalescent phases of COVID-19. The prospective study material was composed of cDNA or gDNA derived from T cells, B-cell-depleted T cells, or PBMCs. Deeply sampled blood TCRbeta repertoires from subjects exposed to, actively infected with, or recovered from COVID-19 were included in the dataset. The repertoires were made available in a free public database intended to serve as a resource for research on the immune response to SARS-CoV-2. The samples were drawn from the first 160 participants of the ongoing ImmuneRACE study and from under 1,500 subjects provided by 6 global collaborators. The sample metadata nearly always contained a de-identified subject ID, COVID-19 status, age in years and sex. Where HLA class I and class II types were available, the types were taken from metadata supplied by the sample provider, not from assay-based typing.

The CDR3 runs 14 residues from the cysteine to the phenylalanine. The read is trimmed to its CDR3 DNA, 42 bases read in frame from base 1. Taken from the germline V gene (reference sequence), the CDR1 and CDR2 loops are LNHDA and SQIVND. V is shortened by 4 bases, J by 7 bases, and the region joining them spans 14 bases. Study-wide findings and limitations: Clinical and demographic metadata were provided uncurated, with the amount varying by source and participant.

A second Seattle source provided samples from volunteer blood donors who had recovered from COVID-19. Whole blood was collected in K2EDTA tubes by collaborating institutions according to the institutions' own protocols. For TCRbeta analysis, collaborator samples were shipped as frozen whole blood, as isolated PBMCs, or as DNA extracted from either sample type. On this clone itself: No antigen is known for it. Per-nucleotide qualities are absent, and no much larger clonotype sits a single base away.

The immunoSEQ Assay, a bias-controlled multiplex PCR, was used to amplify TCRbeta CDR3 regions from genomic DNA. The published analysis was carried out like this. Nucleated cell counts per sample were estimated from amplification of reference gene primers within the assay. To quantify the absolute abundance of each unique TCRbeta CDR3 rearrangement, sequence reads were collapsed and filtered. For each sample, productive Simpson clonality was calculated as the square root of Simpson's diversity index across productive rearrangements. Drawn from immuneACCESS, this table holds only the in-frame rearrangements with V and J called that TCRdb kept. Clones are partly lost; checked studies trace under half to an unresolved V gene and leave the rest unexplained. V and J calls and clone size are as listed in that table; D and trimming were resolved from the DNA. The sample has about 130,000 clones on record, approximately 88% of them singletons. In total, the top ten clones hold approximately 13% of the sample.

The sequence derives from a woman in her twenties or thirties who had recovered from COVID-19. This chain joins TRBV19 to TRBJ1-5; the D gene is perhaps TRBD1, on 5 matching bases. Source material: peripheral blood. The CDR3: CASSRGFTDQPQHF. DNA sequence: TGTGCCAGTAGTAGGGGCTTTACGGACCAGCCCCAGCATTTT.